These 19 T cell receptor beta chains came from one sample sequenced in a study of spatial heterogeneity in lung cancer. Study-wide findings and caveats: Within tumors, counts of expanded alpha and beta TCRs tracked tumor mutation counts.

As for time point: sample taken at primary tumor resection. Their antigen targets remain unknown. TCRdb used MiXCR to reprocess the 5' RACE reads, holding one entry per CDR3 protein. Of tens of thousands of distinct CDR3 sequences listed, approximately 6.5% were seen once; the top ten hold 10%. Source: lung tumor tissue, taken at surgery. The receptors originated from a male donor with early-stage non-small cell lung cancer.

The chain recombines TRBV6-2 or TRBV6-3 with TRBJ2-2; the D is unclear. Germline-derived CDR1 and CDR2 are MNHEY and SVGEGT. CDR3 length: 12 residues. Trimming pared 8 bases from V and 7 bases from J, leaving 11 bases between. The CDR3 region has the DNA TGTGCCAGCGCTCGATGGAACGGGGAGCTGTTTTTT. Residues: CASARWNGELFF.

This clonotype showed up many times. The chain employs TRBV5-1 and TRBJ2-2; D gene unclear. Germline loops: CDR1 SGHRS, CDR2 YFSETQ. This CDR3 has 14 residues. V lost 3 bases and J 4 bases, leaving 10 bases between the germline ends. The CDR3 reads CASSSEASTGELFF. The CDR3 bases are TGCGCCAGCAGCTCCGAAGCAAGCACCGGGGAGCTGTTTTTT.

This clonotype was observed a few times. This rearrangement joins TRBV7-2 to TRBJ2-3; TRBD2 is a possible D gene (6 bases). Trimming took 1 base from V and 1 from J, leaving 12 bases between them. There are 16 residues in the CDR3. CDR1 is SGHTA, CDR2 FQGNSA, per germline. CDR3 residues: CASSLVSGVGTDTQYF. CDR3 in DNA: TGTGCCAGCAGCTTAGTCTCGGGGGTGGGCACAGATACGCAGTATTTT. Based on the CDR3 plus reference TRBV7-2 and TRBJ2-3, the full variable domain is GAGVSQSPSNKVTEKGKDVELRCDPISGHTALYWYRQSLGQGLEFLIYFQGNSAPDKSGLPSDRFSAERTGGSVSTLTIQRTQQEDSAVYLCASSLVSGVGTDTQYFGPGTRLTVL.

This clonotype occurred many times. The chain uses TRBV12-3 or TRBV12-4 and TRBJ2-7; D possibly corresponds to TRBD1 (6 bases). CDR3 length: 14 residues. V lost 6 bases, J lost 2 bases, and 14 bases lay in between. CDR3 amino acids: CASRTGTPPYEQYF. The DNA of the CDR3 is TGTGCCAGCAGAACCGGGACACCACCCTACGAGCAGTACTTC.

This clonotype was recorded many times. This chain links TRBV7-2 with TRBJ2-3; unclear D gene. Trimming removed 4 bases from V and 2 bases from J, with 13 bases in between. Germline V lookup: CDR1 SGHTA, CDR2 FQGNSA. The CDR3 spans 15 residues. This chain's CDR3 is CASSSPELSTDTQYF. CDR3 DNA sequence: TGTGCCAGCAGCTCCCCCGAGCTGTCCACAGATACGCAGTATTTT.

The CDR3 nucleotides are TGTGCCAGCAGCCTGGGAAGGACTAGCGGGTCCTGGGGCTCCTACAATGAGCAGTTCTTC. It translates to CASSLGRTSGSWGSYNEQFF. The chain joins TRBV5-4 to TRBJ2-1; 11 bases match TRBD2. V shed 4 bases, J shed 0 bases, and the junction held 15 bases outside the gene matches. This CDR3 contains 20 residues. From germline, CDR1 is SGHNT and CDR2 YYREEE (reference sequence).

This clonotype was observed once. J is TRBJ2-4 and V is TRBV5-1, with a tentative D call TRBD2 (5 bases). V was clipped by 4 bases and J by 4 bases, with 18 bases between them. Looked up from germline, CDR1 is SGHRS and CDR2 is YFSETQ. The CDR3 totals 16 residues. For the CDR3, the DNA is TGCGCCAGCAGCCCGGAGCCAGTAAGGAGGAAAAACATTCAGTACTTC. This gives the protein CASSPEPVRRKNIQYF.

This clonotype was seen many times. The chain has TRBV20-1 and TRBJ2-7; 7 bases map to TRBD2. This CDR3 has 15 amino acids. V lost 0 bases and J lost 0; bases outside the gene matches: 5. CDR1 is DFQATT, CDR2 SNEGSKA, per germline (reference sequence). This chain's CDR3 is CSAREAGQSSYEQYF. As DNA, the CDR3 is TGCAGTGCTAGAGAAGCGGGGCAGAGCTCCTACGAGCAGTACTTC.

V is TRBV12-3 or TRBV12-4 and J is TRBJ2-3; D possibly matches TRBD1 or TRBD2 (6 bases each). This CDR3 is built from 18 residues. V lost 2 bases, J lost 1 base, and 19 bases lay in between. CDR3 bases: TGTGCCAGCAGTTTATTCTCCGGGGGCGGGCGGGGCACAGATACGCAGTATTTT. Encoded protein: CASSLFSGGGRGTDTQYF.

This clonotype was observed a few times. The J gene is TRBJ1-2, the V gene TRBV7-9; D uncertain. The germline V and J ends were trimmed by 0 bases and 6 bases, with 17 bases remaining between them. CDR3 length equals 16 residues. Germline CDR1 reads SEHNR; CDR2 reads FQNEAQ (reference sequence). The CDR3 DNA follows: TGTGCCAGCAGCTTAGCTGGGTTGGACGAGGTCGATGGCTACACCTTC. It is translated as CASSLAGLDEVDGYTF.

This clonotype was counted many times. V is TRBV27 and J is TRBJ2-2; TRBD1 aligns across 8 bases. Germline lookup yields CDR1 MNHEY and CDR2 SMNVEV (reference sequence). CDR3 length: 15 residues. V trimming: 5 bases; J trimming: 8 bases; junction bases outside the gene matches: 10. CDR3 in amino acids: CASSLRTGSLGELFF. CDR3 in DNA: TGTGCCAGCAGTCTCCGGACAGGGTCGTTGGGGGAGCTGTTTTTT.

This clonotype appeared a few times. CDR3: CASSYRGGGIEQYF. CDR3 nucleotide sequence: TGTGCCAGCAGTTACCGAGGGGGAGGTATCGAGCAGTACTTC. The chain employs TRBV6-2 or TRBV6-3 and TRBJ2-7; D may match TRBD1 or TRBD2 (6 bases each). Germline assignment: CDR1 MNHEY and CDR2 SVGEGT. Trimming cost V 2 bases and J 6 bases, with 14 bases left between them. This CDR3 has 14 amino acids.

This clonotype has ten or more counts. The chain couples TRBV5-1 to TRBJ1-2, with 9 positions matching TRBD1. The germline CDR1 and CDR2 sequences are SGHRS and YFSETQ. J gave up 2 bases and V 3 bases, and 2 bases lay outside the gene matches. The CDR3 runs to 14 residues. Written as DNA, the CDR3 is TGCGCCAGCAGCTGGGGACAGGGCAACTATGGCTACACCTTC. It specifies CASSWGQGNYGYTF.

This clonotype was recorded many times. The chain links TRBV28 to TRBJ2-2; D gene unclear. V lost 6 bases, J lost 2 bases, and 4 bases lay in between. Germline V lookup: CDR1 MDHEN, CDR2 SYDVKM. The CDR3 consists of 12 residues. As DNA, the CDR3 is TGTGCCAGCAGAGTTAACACCGGGGAGCTGTTTTTT. It codes for CASRVNTGELFF. Combining the CDR3 with reference TRBV28 and TRBJ2-2 gives the whole variable domain DVKVTQSSRYLVKRTGEKVFLECVQDMDHENMFWYRQDPGLGLRLIYFSYDVKMKEKGDIPEGYSVSREKKERFSLILESASTNQTSMYLCASRVNTGELFFGEGSRLTVL.

Sample share makes this clonotype medium-sized (0.01 to 0.1%). V is TRBV5-4 and J is TRBJ1-2; D not resolved. CDR1 is SGHNT, CDR2 YYREEE, per germline (reference sequence). V gave up 4 bases and J gave up 2 bases, with 9 bases separating them. The CDR3 runs 13 residues. The CDR3 bases are TGTGCCAGCAGCCCACCAGGCAACTATGGCTACACCTTC. Its translation is CASSPPGNYGYTF.

This clonotype was counted ten times or more. The V and J genes are TRBV6-6 and TRBJ2-7, with D perhaps matching TRBD2 (6 bases). CDR3 size: 15 residues. CDR1 MNHNY and CDR2 SVGAGI come from the germline V gene (reference sequence). Between the trimmed V and J ends, which lost 4 bases and 0 bases, there was a span of 13 bases. The chain's CDR3 is CASSWGDQSSYEQYF. CDR3 nucleotides: TGTGCCAGCAGTTGGGGGGACCAGAGCTCCTACGAGCAGTACTTC.

V gene TRBV9 combines with J gene TRBJ1-1; perhaps TRBD1 as D (5 bases). There are 15 residues in the CDR3. CDR1 is SGDLS, CDR2 YYNGEE, per germline. The V end lost 4 bases, the J end lost 0 bases, and 13 bases lay between the germline ends. The CDR3 is CASSFTGRLNTEAFF. The CDR3 DNA reads TGTGCCAGCAGCTTCACAGGACGCTTGAACACTGAAGCTTTCTTT.

This clonotype has ten or more counts. The V call is TRBV6-5, the J call TRBJ1-1; D not resolved. The CDR3 sequence is 11 residues long. CDR1 MNHEY and CDR2 SVGAGI come from the germline V gene. V lost 4 bases to trimming and J lost 4 bases, with 4 bases between them. CDR3 protein: CASSSLTEAFF. The CDR3, as DNA: TGTGCCAGCAGTTCCCTCACTGAAGCTTTCTTT.

This clonotype was detected ten times or more. V usage is TRBV5-1 and J usage is TRBJ2-2, with 9 bases matching TRBD2. V was clipped by 0 bases and J by 6 bases; unmatched bases: 9. CDR1 and CDR2 (germline): SGHRS, YFSETQ. The CDR3 extends over 17 amino acids. CDR3 region: CASSLVPSGNNAGELFF. CDR3 nucleotides: TGCGCCAGCAGCTTGGTCCCTAGCGGGAATAACGCCGGGGAGCTGTTTTTT.